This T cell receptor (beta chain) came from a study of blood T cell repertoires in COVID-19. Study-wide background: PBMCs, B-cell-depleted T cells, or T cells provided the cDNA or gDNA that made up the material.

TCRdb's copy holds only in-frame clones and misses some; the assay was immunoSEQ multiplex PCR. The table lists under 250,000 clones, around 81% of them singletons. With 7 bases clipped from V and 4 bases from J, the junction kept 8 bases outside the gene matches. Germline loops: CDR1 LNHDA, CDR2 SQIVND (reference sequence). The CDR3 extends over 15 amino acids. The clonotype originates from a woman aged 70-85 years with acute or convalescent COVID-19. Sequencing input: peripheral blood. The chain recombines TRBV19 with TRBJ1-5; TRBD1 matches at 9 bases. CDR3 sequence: CASTFGQGFNQPQHF. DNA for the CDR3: TGTGCCAGTACCTTTGGACAGGGGTTTAATCAGCCCCAGCATTTT.